The 27 T cell receptor beta chains listed next were all sequenced from one sample in a study of T cell repertoires in cytomegalovirus infection. TCRdb fed the reads into MiXCR, producing one record per CDR3 protein. This table holds 800,000 to 950,000 distinct CDR3 sequences, 32% found once. No antigens are known for them. The sample in question was cultured CD8+ T cells from PBMCs, obtained from culture after CMV antigen stimulation. Source of these receptors: a human donor in good health (CMV status not recorded). Some clones in this sample may be carry-over from other donors' samples.

This chain connects TRBV5-6 to TRBJ1-2, with TRBD1 identical over 9 bases. Unmatched junction bases numbered 6, after V lost 4 bases and J lost 2 bases. The germline V gene encodes CDR1 SGHDT and CDR2 YYEEEE. This CDR3 contains 15 residues. The CDR3 here is CASSAGTGPNYGYTF. CDR3 DNA sequence: TGTGCCAGCAGCGCAGGGACAGGGCCAAACTATGGCTACACCTTC.

This chain links TRBV4-1 with TRBJ1-3; D is possibly TRBD1 (5 bases). Between the trimmed V and J ends, which lost 5 bases and 6 bases, there was a span of 14 bases. The CDR3 contains 14 residues. CDR1 is MGHRA, CDR2 YSYEKL, per germline. Here the CDR3 reads CASSSRRDPNTIYF. The CDR3 coding sequence is TGCGCCAGCAGCTCCCGCAGGGACCCAAACACCATATATTTT.

This chain connects TRBV12-3 or TRBV12-4 to TRBJ2-1, with D perhaps matching TRBD1 (6 bases). The CDR3 length is 14 residues. Trimming took 6 bases from V and 7 from J, leaving 16 bases between them. For the CDR3, the DNA is TGTGCCAGCAGCCAGGGGTCAGGTTGGAATGAGCAGTTCTTC. It specifies CASSQGSGWNEQFF.

This clonotype was seen more than once but under ten times. J is TRBJ2-3 and V is TRBV5-4; TRBD2 matches at 9 bases. Germline values: CDR1 SGHNT, CDR2 YYREEE (reference sequence). The CDR3 spans 16 residues. Losses at the gene ends were 1 base for V and 2 bases for J; bases not matched to a gene: 5. CDR3 in DNA: TGTGCCAGCAGCTTGCCAGCGGGGGGATACACAGATACGCAGTATTTT. Translating gives CASSLPAGGYTDTQYF.

This clonotype occurred once. The chain couples TRBV19 to TRBJ1-5; D ambiguous. V lost 4 bases, J lost 5 bases, and 6 bases lay in between. In germline, CDR1 is LNHDA, CDR2 SQIVND (reference sequence). The CDR3 spans 12 residues. CDR3 coding DNA: TGTGCCAGTAGTAATATGGATCAGCCCCAGCATTTT. This gives the protein CASSNMDQPQHF.

CDR3 bases: TGTGCCATCAGGGACACAGGGTCCCCTGGAAACACCATATATTTT. Its translation: CAIRDTGSPGNTIYF. The chain links TRBV10-3 to TRBJ1-3; a possible D gene is TRBD1 (6 bases). Germline V gene data show CDR1 as ENHRY and CDR2 as SYGVKD. Trimming stripped 6 bases from V and 2 bases from J, with 14 bases between. CDR3 length equals 15 residues.

This clonotype has a handful of counts. The chain recombines TRBV7-9 with TRBJ2-1; 9 bases match TRBD1. The V segment lost 3 bases and the J segment 5 bases; nucleotides outside the gene matches: 8. Germline lookup yields CDR1 SEHNR and CDR2 FQNEAQ (reference sequence). This CDR3 is built from 16 residues. The CDR3 DNA reads TGTGCCAGCAGCTTGACACAGGGGGCCAGGAACAATGAGCAGTTCTTC. Translating gives CASSLTQGARNNEQFF.

This clonotype has just a few counts. This sequence joins TRBV19 and TRBJ1-2, with a possible D match to TRBD1 (5 bases). From germline, CDR1 is LNHDA and CDR2 SQIVND (reference sequence). Trimming shortened V by 3 bases and J by 4 bases, and 12 bases separated the two germline ends. The CDR3 contains 14 residues. This CDR3 is CASSMEGLGYGYTF. The CDR3 nucleotides read TGTGCCAGTAGTATGGAGGGGCTGGGCTATGGCTACACCTTC.

This clonotype has more than one count but fewer than ten. The V call is TRBV7-6, the J call TRBJ2-3, with 9 bases lining up with TRBD2. The CDR3 length is 15 residues. V lost 5 bases to trimming and J lost 4 bases; unmatched junction nucleotides: 7. Germline V lookup: CDR1 SGHVS, CDR2 FNYEAQ. The CDR3 sequence: CASSAGLAIADTQYF. CDR3 bases: TGTGCCAGCAGCGCAGGACTAGCGATAGCAGATACGCAGTATTTT.

The chain joins TRBV7-9 to TRBJ1-3, with 9 bases matching TRBD1. Germline loops: CDR1 SEHNR, CDR2 FQNEAQ (reference sequence). The junction had 4 bases not matched to a gene; V was cut back by 1 base and J by 0 bases. The CDR3 consists of 17 residues. The CDR3 nucleotides read TGTGCCAGCAGCTTAGGGGGACAGGGCCACTCTGGAAACACCATATATTTT. Its protein product is CASSLGGQGHSGNTIYF.

This clonotype appeared once. The chain uses TRBV28 and TRBJ2-1, with 12 nucleotides matching TRBD1. CDR1 and CDR2 from the germline V gene are MDHEN and SYDVKM. With 5 bases clipped from V and 0 bases from J, the junction kept 17 bases outside the gene matches. The CDR3 consists of 21 residues. The CDR3 loop reads CASSVPKGTGGPKSSYNEQFF. The CDR3 DNA follows: TGTGCCAGCAGTGTCCCGAAGGGGACAGGGGGCCCAAAGAGCTCCTACAATGAGCAGTTCTTC.

Only a few counts were recorded for this clonotype. V usage is TRBV7-9 and J usage is TRBJ2-5; 10 bases line up with TRBD2. The CDR3 covers 18 residues. V trimming: 6 bases; J trimming: 3 bases; junction bases outside the gene matches: 16. Germline V lookup: CDR1 SEHNR, CDR2 FQNEAQ (reference sequence). The CDR3 here is CASRTLAGRQGDKETQYF. As DNA, the CDR3 is TGTGCCAGCAGAACACTAGCGGGGCGTCAAGGGGACAAAGAGACCCAGTACTTC.

Note on this clonotype: This sequence may be a read error, since a much larger clone differs from it by one base. The chain uses TRBV12-3 or TRBV12-4 and TRBJ1-3, with D possibly being TRBD1 (5 bases). This CDR3 contains 19 residues. V was clipped by 6 bases and J by 0 bases, with 24 bases between them. This CDR3 is CASSPGPSLLRLSGNTIYF. The CDR3 DNA reads TGTGCCAGCAGCCCGGGACCGTCCCTGTTGCGTCTCTCTGGAAACACCATATATTTT.

This clonotype was seen a handful of times. J is TRBJ1-1 and V is TRBV3-1; unclear D gene. The CDR3 covers 15 residues. The V end lost 3 bases, the J end lost 2 bases, and 13 bases lay between the germline ends. Germline loops: CDR1 LGHDT, CDR2 YNNKEL (reference sequence). The CDR3 DNA sequence: TGTGCCAGCAGCCACTCTTCCCTAATTAACACTGAAGCTTTCTTT. Protein: CASSHSSLINTEAFF.

With respect to this clonotype: Being one base from a much bigger clone, this may be a read error. The chain joins TRBV7-2 to TRBJ2-3; D not certain. V was pared by 11 bases and J by 2 bases, with 8 bases between. This CDR3 contains 11 residues. Germline V CDR1 and CDR2: SGHTA, FQGNSA. CDR3 bases: TGTGCCGGGGATAACACAGATACGCAGTATTTT. Its protein product is CAGDNTDTQYF.

This chain connects TRBV6-2 or TRBV6-3 to TRBJ1-2, with D uncertain. The germline V and J ends were trimmed by 2 bases and 4 bases, with 8 bases remaining between them. This CDR3 region has 13 residues. Germline lookup yields CDR1 MNHEY and CDR2 SVGEGT. CDR3 residues: CASSYVSAYGYTF. CDR3 nucleotides: TGTGCCAGCAGTTACGTCTCAGCCTATGGCTACACCTTC.

This sequence joins TRBV6-2 or TRBV6-3 and TRBJ2-3, with a weak D call TRBD2 (6 bases). Germline values: CDR1 MNHEY, CDR2 SVGEGT. V was pared by 6 bases and J by 2 bases, with 21 bases between. The CDR3 consists of 17 residues. This CDR3 reads CASRRDTSSTHTDTQYF. The CDR3 DNA reads as TGTGCCAGCAGGCGAGACACTAGCTCAACACACACAGATACGCAGTATTTT.

V is TRBV7-6 and J is TRBJ1-1; D is perhaps TRBD1 (6 bases). Germline loops: CDR1 SGHVS, CDR2 FNYEAQ. This CDR3 is 17 amino acids long. Deletions cut 2 bases from V and 1 base from J, with 17 bases between. The CDR3 sequence: CASSLFRGGLANTEAFF. The CDR3 nucleotides read TGTGCCAGCAGCTTATTCCGAGGGGGACTTGCGAACACTGAAGCTTTCTTT.

The rearrangement joins TRBV25-1 to TRBJ1-1; tentatively, D is TRBD1 (6 bases). The germline V gene encodes CDR1 MGHDK and CDR2 SYGVNS. V was cut by 7 bases and J by 8 bases, with 20 bases left in between. CDR3 length: 14 residues. The CDR3 protein is CASTSIRGPPEAFF. As DNA, the CDR3 is TGTGCCAGCACCTCGATTCGGGGGCCCCCCGAAGCTTTCTTT.

The chain is built from TRBV2 and TRBJ1-5, with D possibly matching TRBD1 (6 bases). Germline lookup yields CDR1 SNHLY and CDR2 FYNNEI. The CDR3 runs 15 residues. Deletions cut 1 base from V and 1 base from J, with 8 bases between. The CDR3 region has the DNA TGTGCCAGCAGTGAAGGGACAGAAAGCAATCAGCCCCAGCATTTT. Translation gives CASSEGTESNQPQHF. The full variable domain, with the rest looked up from reference TRBV2 and TRBJ1-5, is EPEVTQTPSHQVTQMGQEVILRCVPISNHLYFYWYRQILGQKVEFLVSFYNNEISEKSEIFDDQFSVERPDGSNFTLKIRSTKLEDSAMYFCASSEGTESNQPQHFGDGTRLSIL.

This clonotype was found a few times. V gene TRBV5-4 combines with J gene TRBJ2-7; possibly TRBD1 or TRBD2 for D (5 bases each). V dropped 1 base and J dropped 4 bases, with 12 bases sitting between them. The CDR3 spans 14 residues. CDR1 is SGHNT, CDR2 YYREEE, per germline (reference sequence). The CDR3 DNA is TGTGCCAGCAGCTTGCGGGGACGGACGTACGAGCAGTACTTC. It encodes CASSLRGRTYEQYF.

The chain combines TRBV5-6 with TRBJ1-1; D uncertain. Germline V gene data show CDR1 as SGHDT and CDR2 as YYEEEE. CDR3 length: 14 residues. Trimming stripped 0 bases from V and 6 bases from J, with 12 bases between. The chain's CDR3 is CASSLESGLAEAFF. The CDR3 DNA sequence: TGTGCCAGCAGCTTGGAGTCTGGGTTGGCTGAAGCTTTCTTT.

This clonotype was counted between two and nine times. The rearrangement uses TRBV19 and TRBJ2-5, with 10 bases lining up with TRBD2. The CDR3 spans 14 residues. Germline-derived CDR1 and CDR2 are LNHDA and SQIVND (reference sequence). V was clipped by 3 bases and J by 3 bases; unmatched bases: 1. CDR3 DNA: TGTGCCAGTAGTATTCTAGCGGGGGAAGAGACCCAGTACTTC. This gives the protein CASSILAGEETQYF.

This clonotype came up many times. The rearrangement uses TRBV7-9 and TRBJ1-6; 10 bases fit TRBD1. From germline, CDR1 is SEHNR and CDR2 FQNEAQ (reference sequence). The CDR3 spans 15 residues. The V and J ends lost 5 bases and 7 bases, in that order; junction bases with no gene match: 5. The CDR3 sequence: CASSATTGGNSPLHF. In DNA form, the CDR3 reads TGTGCCAGCAGCGCTACGACAGGGGGCAATTCACCCCTCCACTTT. Full variable domain (outside the CDR3, taken from reference TRBV7-9 and TRBJ1-6): DTGVSQNPRHKITKRGQNVTFRCDPISEHNRLYWYRQTLGQGPEFLTYFQNEAQLEKSRLLSDRFSAERPKGSFSTLEIQRTEQGDSAMYLCASSATTGGNSPLHFGNGTRLTVT.

The chain has TRBV20-1 and TRBJ2-6; possible D gene TRBD2, 5 bases. The CDR3 totals 14 residues. Germline lookup yields CDR1 DFQATT and CDR2 SNEGSKA (reference sequence). The V and J ends lost 3 bases and 5 bases respectively, with 11 bases between them. CDR3 residues: CSAREASRANVLTF. CDR3 coding DNA: TGCAGTGCTAGGGAGGCCTCGAGGGCCAACGTCCTGACTTTC.

This clonotype has only a few counts. V usage is TRBV27 and J usage is TRBJ2-1; D assignment may be TRBD1 or TRBD2 (5 bases each). The CDR3 runs 17 residues. Germline lookup yields CDR1 MNHEY and CDR2 SMNVEV (reference sequence). The V gene lost 2 bases and the J gene lost 2 bases, with 16 bases spanning the gap. The CDR3 region is CASSLGVGGPPYNEQFF. DNA for the CDR3: TGTGCCAGCAGTTTAGGGGTTGGGGGACCCCCCTACAATGAGCAGTTCTTC.

The chain recombines TRBV6-5 with TRBJ1-2; D uncertain. CDR3 size: 15 residues. V was cut by 0 bases and J by 6 bases, with 14 bases left in between. Germline CDR1 MNHEY, CDR2 SVGAGI. For the CDR3, the DNA is TGTGCCAGCAGTTACTCAAGTTTGGGTGTGCATGGCTACACCTTC. Its protein product is CASSYSSLGVHGYTF.